This entry is about one T cell receptor (beta chain). What this receptor recognizes is not known. No base qualities exist here, and no much larger clone lies one base off it. The immunoSEQ Assay, a bias-controlled multiplex PCR, was used to amplify TCRbeta CDR3 regions from genomic DNA. Under the source paper's analysis protocol: The number of nucleated cells in each sample was estimated by amplification of reference gene primers within the assay. Sequence reads were collapsed and filtered to measure the absolute abundance of every unique TCRbeta CDR3 rearrangement. For each sample, productive Simpson clonality was calculated as the square root of Simpson's diversity index across productive rearrangements. In its TCRdb copy, this immuneACCESS table keeps in-frame sequences only and misses some clones. Where compared with another copy, unresolved V genes explain less than half of these, and the others have no known cause. The V and J calls and clone size are taken from that table; D and trimming were inferred from the DNA. This sample comprises hundreds of thousands of clones, 75% to 90% of them detected only once. The ten largest account for 2% to 2.5% of the sample.

This record belongs to a study of blood T cell repertoires in COVID-19 (dated by TCRdb to the early 2020s). Study-wide context: Samples covering the acute and convalescent phases of COVID-19 were provided by collaborators in the United States, Italy and Spain. The prospective study material was composed of cDNA or gDNA derived from T cells, B-cell-depleted T cells, or PBMCs. Nearly every sample came with metadata listing a de-identified subject ID, COVID-19 status, age in years and sex. The repertoires were released in a freely available public database meant as a resource for research on the immune response to SARS-CoV-2. The dataset comprised deeply sampled blood TCRbeta repertoires from subjects exposed to, actively infected with, or recovered from COVID-19. Samples came from the ongoing ImmuneRACE study (first 160 participants) plus 1,254 subjects from 6 global collaborators. HLA class I and class II types, where available, came from metadata supplied by the sample provider rather than from assay-based typing. Paper-wide results and their limitations: The amount of clinical and demographic metadata varied by source and participant and was provided uncurated.

Samples from volunteer blood donors who had recovered from COVID-19 were contributed by a second Seattle source. The collaborating institutions used their own protocols to collect whole blood in K2EDTA tubes. For TCRbeta analysis, collaborators shipped samples in one of three forms: frozen whole blood, isolated PBMCs, or DNA extracted from either of those sample types. Inclusive of the bounding cysteine and phenylalanine, the CDR3 is 15 residues long. Only CDR3 DNA remains: 45 bases, in frame from the first base. At the junction V is shortened by 4 bases and J by 4 bases; bases outside the gene matches: 6. Via the germline V gene, CDR1 is SGHRS and CDR2 YFSETQ.

The chain is assembled from TRBV5-1 and TRBJ2-1; the junction holds 9 bases that match TRBD2. Source material: peripheral blood. The sequence came from a woman aged 25-40 years who had recovered from COVID-19. The encoded CDR3 is CASSTSSGEYNEQFF. The nucleotide sequence reads TGCGCCAGCAGCACTTCTAGCGGGGAATACAATGAGCAGTTCTTC.